This is a list of T cell receptor beta chains from one sample in a study of blood T cells in healthy people across ages. TCRdb analysed the 5' RACE reads with MiXCR anew, one entry per CDR3 protein. This sample yields some 700,000 distinct CDR3 sequences, of which 43% are seen a single time; 20% to 25% belongs to the top ten. The sequenced sample was blood. The receptors come from a woman between 55 and 75 years old in good health. The CDR3 runs from the conserved cysteine through the conserved F or W. D genes are given only for firm matches. A row's size may be missing; if present it is once, few, many or a size class.

abundance | d_gene | j_gene | v_gene | CDR3nt | CDR3aa
NA | NA | TRBJ2-7 | TRBV25-1 | TGTGCCAGCAGTGGACCCTCCTTCCAATACGAGCAGTACTTC | CASSGPSFQYEQYF
NA | NA | TRBJ2-7 | TRBV6-5 | TGTGCCAGCAGTAGGCTGAACTCCTACGAGCAGTACTTC | CASSRLNSYEQYF
NA | NA | TRBJ1-1 | TRBV5-1 | TGCGCCAGCAGCGTGGAAGCTTCAGGGAACACTGAAGCTTTCTTT | CASSVEASGNTEAFF
few | NA | TRBJ2-1 | TRBV7-2 | TGTGCCAGCAGCTTAGTGGGGGGATTGGACAATGAGCAGTTCTTC | CASSLVGGLDNEQFF
NA | NA | TRBJ2-3 | TRBV5-1 | TGCGCCAGCAGCTGGATAAGCGGAGTTACAGATACGCAGTATTTT | CASSWISGVTDTQYF
many | TRBD1 | TRBJ2-5 | TRBV20-1 | TGCAGTGCTATTAGGACAGGGGGAAAGACCCAGTACTTC | CSAIRTGGKTQYF
few | TRBD2 | TRBJ2-1 | TRBV6-6 | TGTGCCAGCAGTAACGCCGGGACTAGCGGCCAAGAGACCCAGTTCTTC | CASSNAGTSGQETQFF
few | TRBD2 | TRBJ2-7 | TRBV6-5 | TGTGCCAGCAGTTACTCGAGTAGCGGGAGAAGGGACGAGCAGTACTTC | CASSYSSSGRRDEQYF
few | TRBD2 | TRBJ2-5 | TRBV4-2 | TGTGCCAGCAGGATACTAGCGGGAGAGAATTTATACAATGAGCAGTACTTC | CASRILAGENLYNEQYF
NA | NA | TRBJ2-1 | TRBV5-1 | TGCGCCAGCAGCGAGCCCCTGAGAGGGGTCAATGAGCAGTTCTTC | CASSEPLRGVNEQFF
NA | NA | TRBJ1-5 | TRBV12-3/TRBV12-4 | TGTGCCAGCAGCTATGACGGGACGGATAGCAATCAGCTCCAGCATTTT | CASSYDGTDSNQLQHF
few | NA | TRBJ2-7 | TRBV6-5 | TGTGCCAGCAGTTACTCGTTTACCTCCCGGGGGCACGAGCAGTACTTC | CASSYSFTSRGHEQYF
few | TRBD2 | TRBJ2-1 | TRBV2 | TGTGCCAGCAGTGAGTCGCCTAGCGGGAGGGCCCTCAATGAGCAGTTCTTC | CASSESPSGRALNEQFF
many | TRBD1 | TRBJ1-1 | TRBV5-1 | TGCGCCAGCAGCGGACAGGGAGAGAGGAACACTGAAGCTTTCTTT | CASSGQGERNTEAFF
NA | TRBD2 | TRBJ2-3 | TRBV20-1 | TGCAGTGCTAGGGGGTGGGCTAGCGGGAAACCTAGCACAGATACGCAGTATTTT | CSARGWASGKPSTDTQYF